This T cell receptor beta chain originates from a study of blood T cell repertoires in COVID-19. The assay was immunoSEQ multiplex PCR, and TCRdb's table has in-frame clones only and misses some. The table records approximately 200,000 clones, approximately 90% of them present only once. Looked up from germline, CDR1 is SGDLS and CDR2 is YYNGEE. CDR3 size: 13 residues. V was trimmed by 4 bases and J by 3 bases, leaving 10 bases between them. Input material: peripheral blood. This TCR was sampled from a woman in her 30s with acute or convalescent COVID-19. The chain has TRBV9 and TRBJ1-1; D is ambiguous. The CDR3 reads CASSTEGDTEAFF. CDR3 DNA: TGTGCCAGCAGCACAGAAGGTGACACTGAAGCTTTCTTT.